Each of the 31 T cell receptor beta chains below was sequenced from the same sample in a study of T cell repertoires in cytomegalovirus infection. TCRdb analysed the reads with MiXCR anew, one entry per CDR3 protein. Of roughly 720,000 distinct CDR3 sequences listed, about a third are singletons. Sequencing used PBMCs. These receptors originate from a human donor in good health (CMV status not recorded). Some clones in this sample may be carry-over from other donors' samples.

This clonotype was counted ten times or more. The rearrangement links TRBV7-6 to TRBJ2-1; maybe TRBD1 (5 bases). Trimming took 5 bases from V and 5 from J, leaving 10 bases between them. The CDR3 is 13 amino acids. The germline V gene has CDR1 SGHVS and CDR2 FNYEAQ. CDR3 region: CASSTGRNNEQFF. CDR3 sequence (DNA): TGTGCCAGCAGCACAGGTCGGAACAATGAGCAGTTCTTC.

The genes are TRBV28 and TRBJ1-2; 8 bases fit TRBD1. The CDR3 length is 12 residues. The V gene's germline CDR1 is MDHEN and CDR2 SYDVKM. For the CDR3, the DNA is TGTGTTGCCGGACAGGGTCGTTATGGCTACACCTTC. Amino acid sequence: CVAGQGRYGYTF.

As to this clonotype: A much larger clone lies a single base off, so this may be a read error. No conserved phenylalanine or tryptophan is present at the end of the CDR3, so a read error is the likely explanation. The V and J genes are TRBV7-6 and TRBJ2-3, with D perhaps matching TRBD2 (7 bases). Trimming shortened V by 7 bases and J by 0 bases, and 17 bases separated the two germline ends. The CDR3 length is 16 residues. Germline lookup yields CDR1 SGHVS and CDR2 FNYEAQ. The DNA of the CDR3 is TGTGCCAGCACCCCTAATGGGGGGGCAAGCACAGATACGCAGTATTTG. It codes for CASTPNGGASTDTQYL.

As to this clonotype: The conserved phenylalanine or tryptophan is not found at the CDR3 terminus, so this likely reflects a read error. The V gene is TRBV24-1, the J gene TRBJ2-1; no clear D. Trimming took off 5 bases at V and 6 bases at J, with 19 bases between the two ends. Germline CDR1 is KGHDR and CDR2 is SFDVKD. The CDR3 contains 16 residues. The CDR3 spells CATSASVRTDLNEQFL. The CDR3 region has the DNA TGTGCCACCAGTGCTTCCGTACGTACTGACCTCAATGAGCAGTTCTTA.

This chain connects TRBV15 to TRBJ1-1; 7 bases line up with TRBD1. This CDR3 is built from 16 residues. Germline V lookup: CDR1 LNHNV, CDR2 YYDKDF (reference sequence). Trimming at V came to 3 bases and at J to 5 bases, leaving 12 bases not matched to a gene. The chain's CDR3 is CATSSIFQGGGTEAFF. The CDR3 region has the DNA TGTGCCACCAGCAGTATATTCCAGGGGGGGGGTACTGAAGCTTTCTTT.

This clonotype was recorded a few times. This rearrangement joins TRBV7-9 to TRBJ2-3, with 7 bases matching TRBD2. This CDR3 has 16 residues. The V segment lost 2 bases and the J segment 6 bases; nucleotides outside the gene matches: 11. Germline CDR1 reads SEHNR; CDR2 reads FQNEAQ (reference sequence). The CDR3 sequence is CASSLSYAGANDTQYF. The CDR3 DNA follows: TGTGCCAGCAGCTTATCTTATGCGGGAGCGAATGATACGCAGTATTTT.

This clonotype was detected a few times. The V gene is TRBV6-1, the J gene TRBJ2-2; possible D gene TRBD1, 6 bases. Trimming shortened V by 8 bases and J by 4 bases, and 14 bases separated the two germline ends. Germline-derived CDR1 and CDR2 are MNHNS and SASEGT. The CDR3 runs to 14 residues. CDR3 bases: TGTGCCAGCCAGCGACAGGACCTCACCGGGGAGCTGTTTTTT. Protein sequence: CASQRQDLTGELFF.

DNA for the CDR3: TGCAGTGCTAGAGATCCCCGGATAGGACGGATTCCAGATACGCAGTATTTT. Translation: CSARDPRIGRIPDTQYF. This sequence joins TRBV20-1 and TRBJ2-3; D remains ambiguous. The CDR3 covers 17 residues. V was pared by 0 bases and J by 4 bases, with 20 bases between. Germline CDR1 and CDR2: DFQATT and SNEGSKA (reference sequence).

Only a few counts were recorded for this clonotype. The chain couples TRBV7-2 to TRBJ2-7; 8 positions agree with TRBD1. The ends lost 4 bases at V and 7 bases at J; junction bases unmatched: 6. Germline V lookup: CDR1 SGHTA, CDR2 FQGNSA. The CDR3 length is 13 residues. For the CDR3, the DNA is TGTGCCAGCAGCTGGAGGACAGGGTCAGAGCAGTACTTC. Its protein product is CASSWRTGSEQYF.

The rearrangement joins TRBV12-3 or TRBV12-4 to TRBJ2-7; D may be TRBD1 (6 bases). The CDR3 spans 11 residues. V gave up 6 bases and J gave up 5 bases, with 8 bases separating them. CDR3 bases: TGTGCCAGCAGAACAGGGCACGAGCAGTACTTC. It is translated as CASRTGHEQYF.

This clonotype occurred many times. The J gene is TRBJ1-5, the V gene TRBV7-2; no clear D gene. The CDR3 extends over 16 amino acids. Germline V gives CDR1 SGHTA, CDR2 FQGNSA. Trimming stripped 0 bases from V and 4 bases from J, with 13 bases between. The CDR3 DNA follows: TGTGCCAGCAGCTTAGCGAAAGGGTTATGGAATCAGCCCCAGCATTTT. It yields the protein CASSLAKGLWNQPQHF. The variable domain in full, with the rest retrieved from reference TRBV7-2 and TRBJ1-5, is GAGVSQSPSNKVTEKGKDVELRCDPISGHTALYWYRQSLGQGLEFLIYFQGNSAPDKSGLPSDRFSAERTGGSVSTLTIQRTQQEDSAVYLCASSLAKGLWNQPQHFGDGTRLSIL.

This clonotype turned up a few times. This chain links TRBV7-9 with TRBJ2-1, with a tentative D call TRBD2 (7 bases). Trimming cost V 5 bases and J 1 base, with 24 bases left between them. CDR3 length: 19 residues. Germline V lookup: CDR1 SEHNR, CDR2 FQNEAQ (reference sequence). The CDR3 protein is CASSPTRGRAAGSYNEQFF. For the CDR3, the DNA is TGTGCCAGCAGCCCAACTAGGGGGAGGGCTGCGGGTTCCTACAATGAGCAGTTCTTC.

This clonotype was seen only a few times. J is TRBJ1-1 and V is TRBV6-1; 10 nucleotides line up with TRBD1. The CDR3 has 14 amino acids. Germline CDR1 is MNHNS and CDR2 is SASEGT. V lost 6 bases and J lost 4; bases outside the gene matches: 5. CDR3 loop: CASRTTGGITEAFF. DNA of the CDR3: TGTGCCAGCAGAACGACAGGGGGCATCACTGAAGCTTTCTTT.

This clonotype showed up just once. The V and J genes are TRBV7-3 and TRBJ1-3; no reliable D call. V lost 1 base and J lost 5, with 9 bases in between. The CDR3 is 14 residues long. In germline, CDR1 is SGHTA, CDR2 FQGTGA. CDR3 amino acids: CASSLSGSRNTIYF. The CDR3 bases are TGTGCCAGCAGCTTAAGTGGCAGCAGAAACACCATATATTTT. Full variable domain (missing parts from reference TRBV7-3 and TRBJ1-3): GAGVSQTPSNKVTEKGKYVELRCDPISGHTALYWYRQSLGQGPEFLIYFQGTGAADDSGLPNDRFFAVRPEGSVSTLKIQRTERGDSAVYLCASSLSGSRNTIYFGEGSWLTVV.

This clonotype was recorded a few times. The V call is TRBV20-1, the J call TRBJ1-5, with a weak D call TRBD1 (5 bases). The CDR3 length is 14 residues. Germline values: CDR1 DFQATT, CDR2 SNEGSKA (reference sequence). With 1 base removed from V and 6 bases from J, the gap between germline ends came to 13 bases. The CDR3 spells CSARAQGEAQPQHF. CDR3 sequence (DNA): TGCAGTGCTAGAGCGCAGGGTGAAGCTCAGCCCCAGCATTTT.

To note about this clonotype: Here the CDR3 omits its conserved ending phenylalanine or tryptophan, so a read error is the likely source. This chain connects TRBV4-1 to TRBJ2-1, with 9 positions matching TRBD1. This CDR3 contains 15 residues. CDR1 and CDR2 (germline): MGHRA, YSYEKL. The V and J ends lost 8 bases and 4 bases, in that order; junction bases with no gene match: 9. The CDR3, as DNA: TGCGCCAGCCGTGGGGGACAGGGAGAATACAATGAGCAGTTCTGC. Its protein product is CASRGGQGEYNEQFC.

J is TRBJ2-1 and V is TRBV28, with 12 bases matching TRBD2. Germline lookup yields CDR1 MDHEN and CDR2 SYDVKM. Trimming took 5 bases from V and 7 from J; bases not matched to a gene: 6. This CDR3 comprises 15 residues. CDR3 loop: CASSNLAGGLNEQFF. CDR3 nucleotide sequence: TGTGCCAGCAGTAACCTAGCGGGGGGGTTGAATGAGCAGTTCTTC.

This clonotype was found a few times. The V gene is TRBV12-3 or TRBV12-4, the J gene TRBJ1-1; 8 bases map to TRBD1. CDR3 length: 17 amino acids. The trim removed 0 bases at V and 5 bases at J, leaving 11 bases unmatched. The chain's CDR3 is CASSLALGQGAVTEAFF. CDR3 nucleotide sequence: TGTGCCAGCAGTTTAGCGCTAGGGCAGGGGGCTGTAACTGAAGCTTTCTTT.

The V gene is TRBV29-1, the J gene TRBJ1-2; unclear D gene. This CDR3 has 13 amino acids. CDR1 and CDR2 (germline): SQVTM, ANQGSEA. V lost 1 base to trimming and J lost 2 bases, with 8 bases between them. The CDR3 DNA reads TGCAGCGTTGAAGGAAGAGGGAACTATGGCTACACCTTC. It translates to CSVEGRGNYGYTF. The variable domain in full, with the rest retrieved from reference TRBV29-1 and TRBJ1-2, is SAVISQKPSRDICQRGTSLTIQCQVDSQVTMMFWYRQQPGQSLTLIATANQGSEATYESGFVIDKFPISRPNLTFSTLTVSNMSPEDSSIYLCSVEGRGNYGYTFGSGTRLTVV.

The table lists this clonotype with a few counts. As DNA, the CDR3 is TGTGCCACCAGTGATCCATCCGGGACAGGAAACCCCTACGAGCAGTACTTC. Its protein is CATSDPSGTGNPYEQYF. The V gene is TRBV24-1, the J gene TRBJ2-7, with 8 bases matching TRBD1. CDR1 is KGHDR, CDR2 SFDVKD, per germline. This CDR3 is built from 17 residues. V shed 3 bases and J 2 bases; nucleotides not matched to a gene: 11.

The gene calls are TRBV4-3 and TRBJ2-6; D is ambiguous. The V end lost 3 bases, the J end lost 0 bases, and 6 bases lay between the germline ends. This CDR3 is built from 15 residues. The germline CDR1 and CDR2 sequences are LGHNA and YSLEER. CDR3 DNA sequence: TGCGCCAGCAGCCACGACCTCTCTGGGGCCAACGTCCTGACTTTC. As protein: CASSHDLSGANVLTF.

The table lists this clonotype with a few counts. This chain connects TRBV12-3 or TRBV12-4 to TRBJ2-5; D might be TRBD1 or TRBD2, each matching 7 bases. V was trimmed by 1 base and J by 5 bases, leaving 17 bases between them. The CDR3 is 16 amino acids. The CDR3 nucleotides are TGTGCCAGCAGTTTAGGGTTATACAGGGGAGGGGAGACCCAGTACTTC. This codes for CASSLGLYRGGETQYF.

The chain couples TRBV4-1 to TRBJ2-7, with a weak D call TRBD2 (5 bases). Looked up from germline, CDR1 is MGHRA and CDR2 is YSYEKL. Trimming removed 3 bases at V and 0 bases at J, with 12 bases between. The CDR3 runs to 15 residues. This CDR3 reads CASSQSRDSSYEQYF. The CDR3 DNA reads as TGCGCCAGCAGCCAGTCGAGGGATAGCTCCTACGAGCAGTACTTC.

A word on this clonotype: This is likely a read error, given that the CDR3 carries no conserved phenylalanine or tryptophan at its end. V gene TRBV7-8 combines with J gene TRBJ2-7; D may be TRBD2 (6 bases). CDR3 size: 16 residues. CDR1 and CDR2 from the germline V gene are SGHVS and FQNEAQ. Trimming shortened V by 0 bases and J by 2 bases, and 14 bases separated the two germline ends. Here the CDR3 reads CASSLAARGEAYEQYL. The CDR3 DNA is TGTGCCAGCAGCTTAGCCGCGCGGGGTGAGGCCTACGAGCAGTACTTA.

This clonotype has more than one count but fewer than ten. The chain joins TRBV12-3 or TRBV12-4 to TRBJ1-1; unclear D gene. The V and J ends lost 5 bases and 5 bases respectively, with 12 bases between them. CDR3 size: 13 residues. Here the CDR3 reads CASSRAGRTEAFF. The CDR3 DNA reads TGTGCCAGCAGTCGTGCGGGCCGGACTGAAGCTTTCTTT.

This rearrangement joins TRBV6-5 to TRBJ2-4; D possibly corresponds to TRBD2 (7 bases). Deletions cut 2 bases from V and 1 base from J, with 12 bases between. This CDR3 contains 16 residues. CDR1 is MNHEY and CDR2 is SVGAGI in the germline V gene. CDR3 residues: CASSYGGGAAKNIQYF. The CDR3 DNA reads as TGTGCCAGCAGTTACGGGGGGGGGGCGGCCAAAAACATTCAGTACTTC.

This clonotype has just one count. J is TRBJ2-7 and V is TRBV28; TRBD1 might be the D (5 bases). Germline V lookup: CDR1 MDHEN, CDR2 SYDVKM. V lost 3 bases, J lost 6 bases, and 15 bases lay in between. CDR3 length: 14 residues. CDR3 sequence (DNA): TGTGCCAGCAGTTTTACCGACAGTCTCCTCGAGCAGTACTTC. It encodes CASSFTDSLLEQYF.

The chain employs TRBV19 and TRBJ2-2, with TRBD1 identical over 7 bases. V shed 8 bases and J 3 bases; nucleotides not matched to a gene: 0. This CDR3 is built from 12 residues. Germline CDR1 LNHDA, CDR2 SQIVND (reference sequence). CDR3 DNA sequence: TGTGCCAGTCAGGGGGACACCGGGGAGCTGTTTTTT. The encoded protein is CASQGDTGELFF. The complete variable domain, with remaining parts taken from reference TRBV19 and TRBJ2-2, reads DGGITQSPKYLFRKEGQNVTLSCEQNLNHDAMYWYRQDPGQGLRLIYYSQIVNDFQKGDIAEGYSVSREKKESFPLTVTSAQKNPTAFYLCASQGDTGELFFGEGSRLTVL.

V usage is TRBV28 and J usage is TRBJ1-2, with D unclear. This CDR3 is 14 amino acids long. CDR1 MDHEN and CDR2 SYDVKM come from the germline V gene. V lost 5 bases, J lost 8 bases, and 18 bases lay in between. CDR3 in amino acids: CASSPPYGERGYTF. CDR3 bases: TGTGCCAGCAGTCCCCCTTATGGGGAGAGGGGCTACACCTTC.

V is TRBV2 and J is TRBJ2-2, with 8 nucleotides matching TRBD2. The V gene end was trimmed by 2 bases and the J gene end by 3 bases; junction bases not matched to a gene: 2. The V gene's germline CDR1 is SNHLY and CDR2 FYNNEI. The CDR3 consists of 15 residues. The DNA of the CDR3 is TGTGCCAGCAGTGAATCAGCGGGAGACACCGGGGAGCTGTTTTTT. Translated: CASSESAGDTGELFF.

The chain couples TRBV29-1 to TRBJ2-7; perhaps TRBD2 as D (6 bases). V dropped 3 bases and J dropped 5 bases, with 14 bases sitting between them. CDR1 is SQVTM and CDR2 is ANQGSEA in the germline V gene. The CDR3 loop spans 13 amino acids. DNA for the CDR3: TGCAGCGTTGACGTGGGGGGATTCCACGAGCAGTACTTC. Amino acids: CSVDVGGFHEQYF.